These 17 T cell receptor beta chains share one sample of origin, sequenced in a study of graft-versus-host responses after intestinal transplantation. Sequencing used immunoSEQ multiplex PCR; TCRdb keeps in-frame clones, though not all of them. The sample gives over 80,000 clones, roughly 82% of which show up once; over 1.1% is in the top ten. Sequenced here: PBMCs, sampled 255 days after intestinal transplant. These receptors were obtained from a human patient who received an intestinal transplant, so some T cells may come from the graft donor.

V is TRBV25-1 and J is TRBJ2-5, with TRBD1 matching over 8 bases. The CDR3 totals 15 residues. Germline lookup yields CDR1 MGHDK and CDR2 SYGVNS. Losses at the gene ends were 3 bases for V and 1 base for J; bases not matched to a gene: 4. CDR3 residues: CASSDKDRAQETQYF. CDR3 nucleotide sequence: TGTGCCAGCAGTGACAAGGACAGGGCCCAAGAGACCCAGTACTTC.

This clone was observed a single time. The chain has TRBV5-8 and TRBJ2-1; TRBD1 matches 7 bases. Germline trimming cut 5 bases from V and 0 bases from J; bases unmatched to any gene: 5. CDR3 length: 15 amino acids. Germline V lookup: CDR1 SGHTS, CDR2 YDEGEE. The CDR3 bases are TGTGCCAGCAGTTACCGGGACAGCTCCTACAATGAGCAGTTCTTC. Encoded protein: CASSYRDSSYNEQFF.

The chain has TRBV4-3 and TRBJ2-1, with a tentative D call TRBD1 (6 bases). The CDR3 loop spans 12 amino acids. V was clipped by 2 bases and J by 13 bases, with 12 bases between them. In germline, CDR1 is LGHNA, CDR2 YSLEER. The DNA for the CDR3 is TGCGCCAGCAGCCAATCTTGGGGACACCAGTTCTTC. It encodes CASSQSWGHQFF.

The chain links TRBV5-4 to TRBJ1-3, with D tentatively TRBD1 (6 bases). The CDR3 loop spans 15 amino acids. Looked up from germline, CDR1 is SGHNT and CDR2 is YYREEE (reference sequence). Trimming stripped 1 base from V and 0 bases from J, with 8 bases between. CDR3 region: CASSLTGSSGNTIYF. For the CDR3, the DNA is TGTGCCAGCAGCTTGACAGGGAGCTCTGGAAACACCATATATTTT.

This chain joins TRBV5-5 and TRBJ1-1, with TRBD1 as a possible D gene (5 bases). Germline CDR1 and CDR2: SGHKS and YYEKEE (reference sequence). CDR3 length equals 14 residues. V was shortened by 10 bases and J by 0 bases, with 16 bases between the two germline ends. The CDR3 DNA reads as TGTGCCTCTAGACAGAACCTCATGAACACTGAAGCTTTCTTT. Its protein product is CASRQNLMNTEAFF.

The chain uses TRBV27 and TRBJ2-1; 8 bases map to TRBD1. V shed 4 bases, J shed 6 bases, and the junction held 5 bases outside the gene matches. Germline V CDR1 and CDR2: MNHEY, SMNVEV (reference sequence). The CDR3 extends over 14 amino acids. Written as DNA, the CDR3 is TGTGCCAGCAGTTACGGGACAGGTTCCAATGAGCAGTTCTTC. Its translation is CASSYGTGSNEQFF.

The CDR3 loop reads CASSYRRGGIFYEQFF. In DNA form, the CDR3 reads TGTGCCAGCAGTTACCGTAGGGGCGGGATATTTTATGAGCAGTTCTTC. The chain has TRBV6-5 and TRBJ2-1, with D perhaps matching TRBD2 (6 bases). CDR1 and CDR2 (germline): MNHEY, SVGAGI. This CDR3 has 16 amino acids. V shed 2 bases and J shed 8 bases, with 19 bases lying between them.

In its sample, this clone was seen once. The CDR3, as DNA: TGTGCCAGCAGCCCGACACAGGGTAGCAATCAGCCCCAGCATTTT. Encoded protein: CASSPTQGSNQPQHF. The chain couples TRBV7-8 to TRBJ1-5, with D possibly being TRBD1 (6 bases). The CDR3 is 15 amino acids. V lost 5 bases to trimming and J lost 0 bases, with 11 bases between them. Germline-derived CDR1 and CDR2 are SGHVS and FQNEAQ.

The chain employs TRBV14 and TRBJ1-1, with 8 bases fitting TRBD1. The CDR3 is made up of 15 amino acids. Trimming took 4 bases from V and 4 from J; bases not matched to a gene: 8. CDR1 and CDR2 from the germline V gene are SGHDN and FVKESK. In DNA, the CDR3 is TGTGCCAGCAGCCCGGACAGGGTGTTTGCCACTGAAGCTTTCTTT. Protein sequence: CASSPDRVFATEAFF.

This chain links TRBV28 with TRBJ1-3; 8 positions match TRBD1. The CDR3 sequence is 18 residues long. The V gene end was trimmed by 6 bases and the J gene end by 2 bases; junction bases not matched to a gene: 15. Germline CDR1 and CDR2: MDHEN and SYDVKM. This chain's CDR3 is CASSVFLIQGEAGNTIYF. Written as DNA, the CDR3 is TGTGCCAGCAGCGTTTTCCTCATACAGGGGGAGGCTGGAAACACCATATATTTT.

V usage is TRBV4-2 and J usage is TRBJ2-1; 12 nucleotides match TRBD2. This CDR3 is 16 amino acids long. Germline V gives CDR1 LGHNA, CDR2 YNFKEQ. The V gene end was trimmed by 4 bases and the J gene end by 7 bases; junction bases not matched to a gene: 8. CDR3 sequence (DNA): TGTGCCAGCAGCCCCCTAGCGGGGGGGCCTGTTAATGAGCAGTTCTTC. Protein: CASSPLAGGPVNEQFF.

In the case of this clone: The germline gene is not matched at one end of the junction; a read error may be the cause. The J gene is TRBJ2-7, the V gene TRBV7-9; 8 nucleotides match TRBD1. The CDR3 has 11 residues. Germline CDR1 and CDR2: SEHNR and FQNEAQ (reference sequence). CDR3 sequence: CASRGGTGAEF. CDR3 in DNA: TGTGCCAGCAGGGGCGGGACAGGAGCCGAATTC.

The chain employs TRBV6-5 and TRBJ2-7, with 9 nucleotides matching TRBD2. This CDR3 region has 15 residues. In germline, CDR1 is MNHEY, CDR2 SVGAGI. V gave up 5 bases and J gave up 0 bases; unmatched junction bases: 5. The CDR3 reads CASSPTSGNSYEQYV. The CDR3 DNA is TGTGCCAGCAGTCCGACTAGCGGCAACTCCTACGAGCAGTACGTC.

V and J are TRBV9 and TRBJ2-7; D uncertain. Trimming took 0 bases from V and 2 from J, leaving 12 bases between them. This CDR3 comprises 15 residues. In germline, CDR1 is SGDLS, CDR2 YYNGEE. CDR3: CASSVDWDPTYEQYF. The CDR3 DNA reads as TGTGCCAGCAGCGTAGATTGGGATCCCACCTACGAGCAGTACTTC. Looking up the rest from reference TRBV9 and TRBJ2-7 gives the full variable domain: DSGVTQTPKHLITATGQRVTLRCSPRSGDLSVYWYQQSLDQGLQFLIQYYNGEERAKGNILERFSAQQFPDLHSELNLSSLELGDSALYFCASSVDWDPTYEQYFGPGTRLTVT.

The chain uses TRBV5-6 and TRBJ1-5, with D tentatively TRBD1 (5 bases). V lost 3 bases and J 5 bases, leaving 21 bases between the germline ends. This CDR3 has 17 residues. Per the germline V gene, CDR1 is SGHDT and CDR2 is YYEEEE. The CDR3 sequence: CASSWGLGLGPDQPQHF. CDR3 sequence (DNA): TGTGCCAGCAGCTGGGGACTCGGGTTGGGGCCTGATCAGCCCCAGCATTTT.

The chain links TRBV2 to TRBJ1-1; 9 bases are a match to TRBD1. Trimming removed 2 bases from V and 5 bases from J; junction bases left unmatched: 9. Germline CDR1 reads SNHLY; CDR2 reads FYNNEI. CDR3 length equals 16 residues. The CDR3 is CASSELPQGAGTEAFF. In DNA form, the CDR3 reads TGTGCCAGCAGTGAACTTCCACAGGGGGCAGGTACTGAAGCTTTCTTT. Full variable domain (outside the CDR3, taken from reference TRBV2 and TRBJ1-1): EPEVTQTPSHQVTQMGQEVILRCVPISNHLYFYWYRQILGQKVEFLVSFYNNEISEKSEIFDDQFSVERPDGSNFTLKIRSTKLEDSAMYFCASSELPQGAGTEAFFGQGTRLTVV.

The chain links TRBV9 to TRBJ1-1; D may be TRBD1 (6 bases). The V end was cut by 0 bases, the J end by 10 bases, with 16 bases between. This CDR3 is 14 amino acids long. Germline lookup yields CDR1 SGDLS and CDR2 YYNGEE. The CDR3 here is CASSVGAGEGGAFF. In DNA, the CDR3 is TGTGCCAGCAGCGTAGGGGCAGGGGAAGGTGGAGCTTTCTTT.